Listed here are 3 T cell receptor beta chains from one sample, sequenced in a study of beta chain features in type 1 diabetes (dated by TCRdb to between 2018 and 2020). Study-wide findings and limitations: In all four CD4+ subsets, TCRB CDR3 length was moderately but significantly shorter in type 1 diabetes patients.

Library preparation was by the immunoSEQ multiplex PCR assay. The High Capacity cDNA Reverse Transcription Kit was used to reverse transcribe all of the isolated RNA, meaning that expressed TCRB transcripts were what got sequenced. TCRdb took this table from immuneACCESS and kept in-frame rearrangements with V and J called. Such tables lack part of the clones; where checked against another copy, unresolved V genes explain under half of the gap, and the rest is unexplained. The sample data list over 600,000 clones, and over 10% of these were observed just once. Around 0.12% of the sample rests with the top ten. No antigen is known for these receptors. What was sequenced was naive CD4+ T cells from blood. What the cell subset or site label conveys for this sample: true naive CD4+ T cells. The source is a man aged 30 to 39 with type 1 diabetes.

The CDR3 DNA is TGTGCCAGTAGTGCGGGACAGGGGGTCTATGAGCAGTTCTTC. Protein product: CASSAGQGVYEQFF. The rearrangement uses TRBV19 and TRBJ2-1; the match to TRBD1 covers 11 bases. From germline, CDR1 is LNHDA and CDR2 SQIVND (reference sequence). The CDR3 length is 14 residues. V gave up 5 bases and J gave up 8 bases; unmatched junction bases: 5.

This clone came up a few times. The J gene is TRBJ2-5, the V gene TRBV19; D is tentatively TRBD1 or TRBD2 (5 bases each). V shed 6 bases and J shed 1 base, with 15 bases lying between them. This CDR3 contains 15 residues. Germline V gene lookup returns CDR1 LNHDA and CDR2 SQIVND (reference sequence). CDR3 in amino acids: CASSPGRHSQETQYF. The CDR3, as DNA: TGTGCCAGTAGCCCGGGACGACATTCCCAAGAGACCCAGTACTTC.

Concerning this clone: This same CDR3 is encoded by further DNA sequences in the sample. The J gene is TRBJ2-5, the V gene TRBV5-6, with D perhaps given as TRBD1 or TRBD2 (7 bases each). V lost 4 bases, J lost 4 bases, and 11 bases lay in between. CDR1 is SGHDT and CDR2 is YYEEEE in the germline V gene. This CDR3 has 13 amino acids. The DNA of the CDR3 is TGTGCCAGCAGCCCCAGGGGGGGAGAGACCCAGTACTTC. Translated, it gives CASSPRGGETQYF.